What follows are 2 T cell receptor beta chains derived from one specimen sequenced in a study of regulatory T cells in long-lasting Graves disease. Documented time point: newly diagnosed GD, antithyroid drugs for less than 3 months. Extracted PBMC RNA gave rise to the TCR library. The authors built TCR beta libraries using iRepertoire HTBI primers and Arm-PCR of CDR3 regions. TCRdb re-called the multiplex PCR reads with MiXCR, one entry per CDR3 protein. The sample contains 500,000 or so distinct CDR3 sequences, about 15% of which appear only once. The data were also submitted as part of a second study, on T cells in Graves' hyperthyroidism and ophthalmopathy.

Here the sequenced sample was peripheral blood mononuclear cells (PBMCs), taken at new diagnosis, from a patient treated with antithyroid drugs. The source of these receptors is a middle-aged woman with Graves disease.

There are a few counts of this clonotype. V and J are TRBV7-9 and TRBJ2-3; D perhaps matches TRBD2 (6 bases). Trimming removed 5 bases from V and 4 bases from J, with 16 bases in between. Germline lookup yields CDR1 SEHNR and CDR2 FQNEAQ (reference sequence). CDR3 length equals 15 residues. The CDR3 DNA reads TGTGCCAGCAGCCTGGGGGGTATTTACGCAGATACGCAGTATTTT. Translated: CASSLGGIYADTQYF.

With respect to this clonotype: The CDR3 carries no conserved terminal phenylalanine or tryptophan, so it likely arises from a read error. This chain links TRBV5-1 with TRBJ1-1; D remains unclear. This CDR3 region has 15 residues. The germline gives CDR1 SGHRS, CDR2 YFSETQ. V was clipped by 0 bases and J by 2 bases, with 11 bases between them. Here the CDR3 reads CASSLGEARNTEAFS. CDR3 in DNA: TGCGCCAGCAGCTTGGGGGAAGCACGAAACACTGAAGCTTTCTCT.